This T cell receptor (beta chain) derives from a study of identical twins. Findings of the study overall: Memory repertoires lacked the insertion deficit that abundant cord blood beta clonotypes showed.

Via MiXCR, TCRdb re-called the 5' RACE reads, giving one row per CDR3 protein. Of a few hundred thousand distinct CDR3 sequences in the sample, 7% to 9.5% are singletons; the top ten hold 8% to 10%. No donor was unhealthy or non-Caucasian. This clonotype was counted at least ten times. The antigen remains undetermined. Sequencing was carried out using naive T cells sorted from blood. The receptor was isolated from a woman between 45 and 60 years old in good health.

In DNA, the CDR3 is TGTGCCAGCTCACGACCACAGAACTATGGCTACACCTTC. Its translation is CASSRPQNYGYTF. The rearrangement joins TRBV18 to TRBJ1-2, with no clear D. Germline assignment: CDR1 KGHSH and CDR2 LQKENI. This CDR3 comprises 13 residues. V was cut by 4 bases and J by 2 bases, with 8 bases left in between.